The 3 T cell receptor beta chains given below trace back to one sample, sequenced in a study of blood T cell repertoires in COVID-19. Clones were read by immunoSEQ multiplex PCR, and TCRdb kept only the in-frame ones, dropping some. The sample shows 60,000 to 70,000 clones, 88% of them seen only once. Sequenced sample: PBMCs or T cells enriched from blood (not recorded which). Receptors originate from a woman between 40 and 55 years old who had recovered from COVID-19.

This clone was counted only a few times. The chain uses TRBV6-5 and TRBJ1-1; tentative D call: TRBD1 (6 bases). Germline CDR1 and CDR2: MNHEY and SVGAGI. The length of the CDR3 is 14 residues. The V gene lost 5 bases and the J gene lost 4 bases, with 14 bases spanning the gap. The CDR3 spells CASSPTGMGTEAFF. DNA of the CDR3: TGTGCCAGCAGTCCTACAGGGATGGGCACTGAAGCTTTCTTT.

The V gene is TRBV7-8, the J gene TRBJ1-2; D is uncertain. With 4 bases removed from V and 4 bases from J, the gap between germline ends came to 13 bases. Germline CDR1 is SGHVS and CDR2 is FQNEAQ. CDR3 length equals 14 residues. CDR3 coding DNA: TGTGCCAGCAGCTCAAGGACTCTTATCTATGGCTACACCTTC. Amino acids: CASSSRTLIYGYTF.

This clone appeared once. The chain links TRBV5-6 to TRBJ2-7; a possible D gene is TRBD2 (6 bases). The CDR3 extends over 14 amino acids. V lost 3 bases, J lost 0 bases, and 10 bases lay in between. The germline V gene encodes CDR1 SGHDT and CDR2 YYEEEE. The CDR3 DNA sequence: TGTGCCAGCAGCTCCGGGGGTAGCTCCTACGAGCAGTACTTC. Translation gives CASSSGGSSYEQYF.